This is a list of T cell receptor beta chains from one sample in a study of blood T cells in healthy people across ages. TCRdb ran MiXCR on the 5' RACE reads and lists one entry per CDR3 protein. Among around 940,000 distinct CDR3 sequences listed, just over 50% were seen once. Material for sequencing was blood. These receptors were obtained from a woman aged 60-75 years in good health. Both conserved end residues are part of each CDR3. The D gene is left open where the match is weak. A clone size is listed for some rows: how often the clone was seen (once, few, many), or a class if it is expanded.

len: 15; d_gene: TRBD1; v_gene: TRBV20-1; abundance: NA; j_gene: TRBJ1-5; CDR3aa: CSADPAGGGNQPQHF; CDR3nt: TGCAGTGCCGACCCGGCAGGGGGTGGCAATCAGCCCCAGCATTTT
len: 22; d_gene: NA; v_gene: TRBV5-1; abundance: NA; j_gene: TRBJ2-1; CDR3aa: CASSLDTGFGDLNTRVYNEQFF; CDR3nt: TGCGCCAGCAGCTTGGATACAGGCTTTGGGGATCTCAACACTAGAGTCTACAATGAGCAGTTCTTC
len: 14; d_gene: NA; v_gene: TRBV4-1; abundance: NA; j_gene: TRBJ1-1; CDR3aa: CASSQGGWGTEAFF; CDR3nt: TGCGCCAGCAGCCAGGGGGGCTGGGGCACTGAAGCTTTCTTT
len: 16; d_gene: TRBD2; v_gene: TRBV7-2; abundance: NA; j_gene: TRBJ2-7; CDR3aa: CASSLRLAGIFYEQYF; CDR3nt: TGTGCCAGCAGCTTAAGACTAGCGGGAATCTTTTACGAGCAGTACTTC
len: 15; d_gene: NA; v_gene: TRBV11-2; abundance: NA; j_gene: TRBJ2-5; CDR3aa: CASSLQGTLQETQYF; CDR3nt: TGTGCCAGCAGCTTACAGGGGACGCTCCAAGAGACCCAGTACTTC
len: 14; d_gene: NA; v_gene: TRBV30; abundance: NA; j_gene: TRBJ2-5; CDR3aa: CAWSVGPYQETQYF; CDR3nt: TGTGCCTGGAGTGTAGGGCCCTACCAAGAGACCCAGTACTTC
len: 16; d_gene: TRBD2; v_gene: TRBV7-9; abundance: NA; j_gene: TRBJ2-1; CDR3aa: CVSSFGAGTSDNEQFF; CDR3nt: TGTGTCAGCAGCTTTGGAGCCGGGACTAGCGACAATGAGCAGTTCTTC
len: 16; d_gene: TRBD2; v_gene: TRBV27; abundance: NA; j_gene: TRBJ2-1; CDR3aa: CASSWIAGGRKNEQFF; CDR3nt: TGTGCCAGTAGCTGGATAGCGGGAGGCCGAAAAAATGAGCAGTTCTTC
len: 13; d_gene: TRBD1; v_gene: TRBV27; abundance: NA; j_gene: TRBJ1-2; CDR3aa: CAGSSQGGNGYTF; CDR3nt: TGTGCCGGCAGTTCGCAGGGGGGAAATGGCTACACCTTC
len: 14; d_gene: TRBD2; v_gene: TRBV4-1; abundance: NA; j_gene: TRBJ2-7; CDR3aa: CASSRGGGSNEQYF; CDR3nt: TGCGCCAGCAGCCGAGGCGGCGGGAGCAATGAGCAGTACTTC
len: 13; d_gene: NA; v_gene: TRBV5-8; abundance: few; j_gene: TRBJ2-4; CDR3aa: CASSSNLDIIQYF; CDR3nt: TGTGCCAGCAGCTCGAACCTAGATATCATTCAGTACTTC
len: 14; d_gene: TRBD2; v_gene: TRBV29-1; abundance: NA; j_gene: TRBJ2-7; CDR3aa: CSVGLAGFPYEQYF; CDR3nt: TGCAGCGTTGGCCTAGCGGGTTTTCCCTACGAGCAGTACTTC
len: 15; d_gene: TRBD2; v_gene: TRBV9; abundance: NA; j_gene: TRBJ2-7; CDR3aa: CASSLWASGAYEQYF; CDR3nt: TGTGCCAGCAGCCTTTGGGCTAGCGGGGCCTACGAGCAGTACTTC
len: 14; d_gene: NA; v_gene: TRBV20-1; abundance: NA; j_gene: TRBJ2-4; CDR3aa: CSATGPPVQNIQYF; CDR3nt: TGCAGTGCTACAGGTCCCCCAGTTCAAAACATTCAGTACTTC
len: 12; d_gene: NA; v_gene: TRBV6-2/TRBV6-3; abundance: once; j_gene: TRBJ1-1; CDR3aa: CASSYPTAEAFF; CDR3nt: TGTGCCAGCAGTTACCCGACAGCCGAAGCTTTCTTT
len: 15; d_gene: NA; v_gene: TRBV7-9; abundance: NA; j_gene: TRBJ1-2; CDR3aa: CASSHRTGGDYGYTF; CDR3nt: TGTGCCAGCAGCCACAGGACCGGGGGCGACTATGGCTACACCTTC
len: 14; d_gene: NA; v_gene: TRBV11-2; abundance: few; j_gene: TRBJ1-2; CDR3aa: CASSLEVSNYGYTF; CDR3nt: TGTGCCAGCAGCTTAGAAGTCAGTAACTATGGCTACACCTTC
len: 17; d_gene: NA; v_gene: TRBV11-2; abundance: NA; j_gene: TRBJ2-3; CDR3aa: CASSFYAMDTSTDTQYF; CDR3nt: TGTGCCAGCAGCTTCTATGCCATGGATACTAGCACAGATACGCAGTATTTT
len: 18; d_gene: NA; v_gene: TRBV4-1; abundance: few; j_gene: TRBJ2-4; CDR3aa: CASSQDRALLIAKNIQYF; CDR3nt: TGCGCCAGCAGCCAAGACAGGGCCCTTTTAATTGCCAAAAACATTCAGTACTTC
len: 14; d_gene: NA; v_gene: TRBV10-3; abundance: NA; j_gene: TRBJ2-4; CDR3aa: CAIREPGPLREQYF; CDR3nt: TGTGCCATCAGGGAGCCGGGCCCCCTGAGGGAGCAGTACTTC
len: 15; d_gene: NA; v_gene: TRBV10-3; abundance: NA; j_gene: TRBJ2-5; CDR3aa: CAISPDGGPYNEQYF; CDR3nt: TGTGCCATCAGTCCAGACGGGGGACCCTACAATGAGCAGTACTTC
len: 11; d_gene: NA; v_gene: TRBV29-1; abundance: many; j_gene: TRBJ2-7; CDR3aa: CSVESVYEQYF; CDR3nt: TGCAGCGTTGAGAGCGTCTACGAGCAGTACTTC
len: 16; d_gene: NA; v_gene: TRBV7-9; abundance: NA; j_gene: TRBJ1-2; CDR3aa: CASNLRGAAAGGGYTF; CDR3nt: TGTGCCAGCAACCTTAGAGGAGCGGCCGCCGGGGGTGGCTACACCTTC
len: 14; d_gene: NA; v_gene: TRBV7-2; abundance: few; j_gene: TRBJ2-7; CDR3aa: CASSRRLSSYEQYF; CDR3nt: TGTGCCAGCAGCAGAAGACTATCGTCCTACGAGCAGTACTTC
len: 9; d_gene: NA; v_gene: TRBV2; abundance: many; j_gene: TRBJ2-5; CDR3aa: CASSQPVYF; CDR3nt: TGTGCCAGCAGTCAACCGGTGTACTTC
len: 14; d_gene: TRBD2; v_gene: TRBV29-1; abundance: few; j_gene: TRBJ2-1; CDR3aa: CSVEDGAGGDEQFF; CDR3nt: TGCAGCGTTGAAGATGGAGCGGGAGGCGATGAGCAGTTCTTC
len: 15; d_gene: NA; v_gene: TRBV28; abundance: many; j_gene: TRBJ2-5; CDR3aa: CASSFGGAEQETQYF; CDR3nt: TGTGCCAGCAGTTTTGGAGGGGCGGAGCAAGAGACCCAGTACTTC
len: 18; d_gene: TRBD2; v_gene: TRBV4-2; abundance: NA; j_gene: TRBJ2-7; CDR3aa: CASSQEVRTSGSTNEQYF; CDR3nt: TGTGCCAGCAGCCAAGAGGTCCGCACTAGCGGGAGTACCAACGAGCAGTACTTC
len: 16; d_gene: TRBD2; v_gene: TRBV7-9; abundance: NA; j_gene: TRBJ2-1; CDR3aa: CASSLGGLAGKNEQFF; CDR3nt: TGTGCCAGCAGCTTAGGGGGACTAGCGGGAAAGAATGAGCAGTTCTTC
len: 16; d_gene: NA; v_gene: TRBV12-3/TRBV12-4; abundance: NA; j_gene: TRBJ2-3; CDR3aa: CASSLYCGGITDTQYF; CDR3nt: TGTGCCAGCAGTTTATATTGCGGCGGGATCACAGATACGCAGTATTTT
len: 18; d_gene: TRBD2; v_gene: TRBV28; abundance: once; j_gene: TRBJ2-2; CDR3aa: CASNSLGAGGPSTGELFF; CDR3nt: TGTGCCAGCAATTCTCTGGGAGCGGGAGGGCCCAGTACCGGGGAGCTGTTTTTT
len: 16; d_gene: TRBD2; v_gene: TRBV2; abundance: NA; j_gene: TRBJ2-2; CDR3aa: CASRYSGSTRTGELFF; CDR3nt: TGTGCCAGCAGGTACAGCGGGAGCACCAGGACCGGGGAGCTGTTTTTT
len: 14; d_gene: TRBD1; v_gene: TRBV2; abundance: NA; j_gene: TRBJ1-1; CDR3aa: CARRDRGLNTEAFF; CDR3nt: TGTGCCAGACGGGACAGGGGACTGAACACTGAAGCTTTCTTT
len: 17; d_gene: NA; v_gene: TRBV6-1; abundance: NA; j_gene: TRBJ2-5; CDR3aa: CASSKGEASLYQETQYF; CDR3nt: TGTGCCAGCAGCAAGGGGGAGGCTAGCCTCTACCAAGAGACCCAGTACTTC
len: 12; d_gene: NA; v_gene: TRBV6-5; abundance: NA; j_gene: TRBJ2-2; CDR3aa: CASRWLTGELFF; CDR3nt: TGTGCCAGCAGATGGTTGACCGGGGAGCTGTTTTTT
len: 12; d_gene: NA; v_gene: TRBV15; abundance: few; j_gene: TRBJ2-7; CDR3aa: CATSRGPREQYF; CDR3nt: TGTGCCACCAGCAGAGGCCCGCGCGAGCAGTACTTC
len: 15; d_gene: TRBD2; v_gene: TRBV12-3/TRBV12-4; abundance: NA; j_gene: TRBJ2-1; CDR3aa: CASSLAASGGSVEFF; CDR3nt: TGTGCCAGCAGTTTAGCCGCTAGCGGAGGGAGTGTCGAGTTCTTC
len: 16; d_gene: TRBD2; v_gene: TRBV18; abundance: NA; j_gene: TRBJ2-3; CDR3aa: CASSPVSGRAADTQYF; CDR3nt: TGTGCCAGCTCACCGGTTAGCGGGAGGGCCGCAGATACGCAGTATTTT
len: 17; d_gene: TRBD2; v_gene: TRBV4-1; abundance: many; j_gene: TRBJ2-1; CDR3aa: CASSQAFGGGAGNEQFF; CDR3nt: TGCGCCAGCAGCCAAGCTTTTGGCGGGGGGGCCGGGAATGAGCAGTTCTTC
len: 12; d_gene: NA; v_gene: TRBV12-3/TRBV12-4; abundance: NA; j_gene: TRBJ2-5; CDR3aa: CASSLSRADWYF; CDR3nt: TGTGCCAGCAGTTTATCCCGGGCAGACTGGTACTTC
len: 15; d_gene: TRBD2; v_gene: TRBV20-1; abundance: NA; j_gene: TRBJ2-7; CDR3aa: CSARDSGRNSYEQYF; CDR3nt: TGCAGTGCTAGAGACAGCGGGAGGAACTCCTACGAGCAGTACTTC
len: 13; d_gene: NA; v_gene: TRBV29-1; abundance: few; j_gene: TRBJ2-1; CDR3aa: CSVDSPYYNEQFF; CDR3nt: TGCAGCGTTGACAGTCCCTACTACAATGAGCAGTTCTTC
len: 15; d_gene: NA; v_gene: TRBV11-3; abundance: NA; j_gene: TRBJ2-5; CDR3aa: CASSSRWDHEETQYF; CDR3nt: TGTGCCAGCAGCTCCCGCTGGGACCACGAGGAGACCCAGTACTTC
len: 15; d_gene: TRBD1; v_gene: TRBV28; abundance: NA; j_gene: TRBJ2-5; CDR3aa: CASSLHGQAQETQYF; CDR3nt: TGTGCCAGCAGTTTACACGGACAGGCTCAAGAGACCCAGTACTTC